A single T cell receptor (beta chain) is shown here with its context. Its antigen is not known. This sample was taken from a study of cytomegalovirus exposure and HLA in healthy donors. Regarding the study as a whole: Among TCR beta chains, those listed as cytomegalovirus-associated numbered about 160. DRB1 had the most TCR associations and HLA-C the fewest, a later analysis found, with rates varying by HLA locus.

CDR1 and CDR2 from the germline V gene are SGHTA and FQGNSA. The CDR3 is 12 amino acids. V lost 2 bases and J lost 7, with 6 bases in between. PCR primers comprised 60 Vbeta and 13 Jbeta primers. The data were produced by immunoSEQ multiplex PCR, yet TCRdb's version contains in-frame clones alone and is incomplete. The sample consists of around 150,000 clones, roughly 80% of them appearing once. The clonotype originates from a male donor in good health and CMV-seropositive. V usage is TRBV7-2 and J usage is TRBJ2-1; D gene uncertain. Source material: PBMCs. CDR3 in DNA: TGTGCCAGCAGCTTACTACTAAATGAGCAGTTCTTC. This codes for CASSLLLNEQFF.